This T cell receptor beta chain was retrieved from a study of shared clonotypes between healthy human individuals. With respect to this clone: Its antigen is still unknown.

Once extracted for a subset, genomic DNA was divided evenly among several immunoSEQ plates. Repertoires were generated with immunoSEQ multiplex PCR, while TCRdb's copy carries only in-frame clones and drops some. The sample records 2,500,000 or so clones, over 85% being singletons. Trimming took 5 bases from V and 6 from J, leaving 13 bases between them. CDR1 and CDR2 (germline): SGHVS, FQNEAQ. This CDR3 is built from 14 residues. Study-level points and caveats: The small donor group covered limited genetic and exposure diversity. The four-donor shared clonotypes exceeded non-shared clonotypes in generation probability, with non-shared ones scoring lower.

Sequenced material: naive CD4+ T cells sorted from blood. Subset specified: CD45RA+ positively selected. This chain joins TRBV7-8 and TRBJ2-2; no definite D call. This sequence was found in a man between 18 and 29 years old in good health. The CDR3 loop is CASSGTTSSGELFF. In DNA form, the CDR3 reads TGTGCCAGCAGCGGTACGACAAGTTCCGGGGAGCTGTTTTTT.